This T cell receptor beta chain was profiled in a study of T-cell reconstitution after alpha-beta-depleted transplantation in children. Study-wide results and limits: Alpha-beta T cells present about two months after transplant were reported to originate from several hundred expanded graft clones. By one year post-transplant, T-cell counts and diversity largely arose from T cells that were newly produced. Day-60 TCRbeta diversity that was high in some patients was derived from surviving recipient T cells and thymic progenitors.

This clonotype appeared a single time. Its antigen is unknown. The V gene lost 3 bases and the J gene lost 5 bases, with 16 bases spanning the gap. The germline V gene has CDR1 PRHDT and CDR2 FYEKMQ (reference sequence). The CDR3 consists of 15 residues. Preparation of the TCRbeta library involved a method that used unique molecular identifiers. Each CDR3 protein is one row after TCRdb ran MiXCR on the PCR reads. The table shows roughly 500,000 distinct CDR3 sequences, with approximately 10% occurring only once. The chain has TRBV13 and TRBJ2-5; D perhaps matches TRBD2 (6 bases). The source is a child aged 2 to 10 with inherited bone marrow failure, due to receive a stem cell transplant. Sequenced material: PBMCs, taken before TCRalphabeta/CD19-depleted stem cell transplant. The CDR3 loop reads CASSLRRVPQETQYF. CDR3 in DNA: TGTGCCAGCAGCTTGAGGAGGGTTCCGCAGGAGACCCAGTACTTC.